This is a list of T cell receptor beta chains from one sample in a study of T cells after yellow fever vaccination. MiXCR, run by TCRdb on the 5' RACE reads, gives a single entry per CDR3 protein. This table has 600,000 to 750,000 distinct CDR3 sequences, approximately 13% appearing once. Sequencing was performed on PBMCs, taken on the day of the yellow fever booster vaccination. All receptors come from a man in his thirties or forties who received the YFV17D yellow fever vaccine. CDR3s include the opening cysteine and the closing phenylalanine or tryptophan. Each record gives: V gene, D gene, J gene, clone size, CDR3 protein, CDR3 DNA. D genes are given only for firm matches. A clone size is listed for some rows: how often the clone was seen (once, few, many), or a class if it is expanded.

V: TRBV30
D: NA
J: TRBJ2-2
size: few
CDR3: CAWGRGELFF
DNA: TGTGCCTGGGGGAGAGGGGAGCTGTTTTTT

V: TRBV5-5
D: NA
J: TRBJ2-7
size: many
CDR3: CASSLWERLEQYF
DNA: TGTGCCAGCAGCTTGTGGGAGCGGTTGGAGCAGTACTTC

V: TRBV6-5
D: TRBD1
J: TRBJ2-7
size: few
CDR3: CASSYPFRLDRASYEQYF
DNA: TGTGCCAGCAGTTACCCCTTTAGGCTGGACAGGGCCTCCTACGAGCAGTACTTC

V: TRBV12-3/TRBV12-4
D: TRBD1
J: TRBJ2-3
size: few
CDR3: CASSEPTGMRADTQYF
DNA: TGTGCCAGCAGTGAACCGACAGGGATGAGGGCGGATACGCAGTATTTT

V: TRBV27
D: TRBD1
J: TRBJ2-1
size: few
CDR3: CASSLSHRGHEQFF
DNA: TGTGCCAGCAGTTTATCCCACAGGGGTCATGAGCAGTTCTTC

V: TRBV19
D: TRBD2
J: TRBJ2-5
size: few
CDR3: CASGLAGVGEETQYF
DNA: TGTGCCAGCGGGCTAGCGGGAGTGGGGGAAGAGACCCAGTACTTC

V: TRBV10-3
D: TRBD2
J: TRBJ2-1
size: few
CDR3: CAISISGGGTSGRYNEQFF
DNA: TGTGCCATCAGTATATCAGGCGGGGGGACTAGCGGGAGATACAATGAGCAGTTCTTC

V: TRBV7-9
D: NA
J: TRBJ2-5
size: NA
CDR3: CASSPSQGETQYF
DNA: TGTGCCAGCAGCCCCTCACAGGGTGAGACCCAGTACTTC

V: TRBV27
D: TRBD2
J: TRBJ2-2
size: few
CDR3: CASRASGRLDTGELFF
DNA: TGTGCCAGCAGGGCTAGCGGGAGACTGGACACCGGGGAGCTGTTTTTT

V: TRBV20-1
D: TRBD2
J: TRBJ2-7
size: few
CDR3: CSARDLGLAYEQYF
DNA: TGCAGTGCTAGGGACCTTGGACTAGCCTACGAGCAGTACTTC

V: TRBV7-8
D: NA
J: TRBJ1-6
size: NA
CDR3: CASTATSGQLRSPLHF
DNA: TGTGCCAGCACCGCGACGTCAGGACAGTTGCGTTCACCCCTCCACTTT

V: TRBV20-1
D: TRBD2
J: TRBJ2-1
size: NA
CDR3: CSARDGAGGWYEQFF
DNA: TGCAGTGCTAGAGATGGTGCGGGGGGCTGGTATGAGCAGTTCTTC

V: TRBV4-1
D: NA
J: TRBJ2-4
size: NA
CDR3: CATSGAGFLAKNIQYF
DNA: TGCGCCACCTCGGGTGCGGGCTTTCTGGCCAAAAACATTCAGTACTTC

V: TRBV12-3/TRBV12-4
D: NA
J: TRBJ2-7
size: few
CDR3: CASSLVQAHEQYF
DNA: TGTGCCAGCAGTTTAGTACAGGCCCACGAGCAGTACTTC

V: TRBV30
D: TRBD1
J: TRBJ1-2
size: few
CDR3: CAWAGPGGAIQNTF
DNA: TGTGCCTGGGCGGGGCCAGGGGGCGCGATTCAAAACACCTTC

V: TRBV10-3
D: NA
J: TRBJ2-7
size: few
CDR3: CAISEPPTSYEQYF
DNA: TGTGCCATCAGTGAGCCTCCTACTAGCTACGAGCAGTACTTC

V: TRBV7-2
D: NA
J: TRBJ2-7
size: few
CDR3: CASSLPPASQSYEQYF
DNA: TGTGCCAGCAGCCTCCCGCCCGCGTCGCAGTCCTACGAGCAGTACTTC

V: TRBV19
D: TRBD2
J: TRBJ2-3
size: NA
CDR3: CASSLLYIAGGPGDTQYF
DNA: TGTGCCAGTAGTCTCCTTTATATAGCGGGAGGGCCGGGAGATACGCAGTATTTT

V: TRBV29-1
D: NA
J: TRBJ2-2
size: few
CDR3: CSARDGWERNTGELFF
DNA: TGCAGCGCCCGGGACGGGTGGGAGCGGAACACCGGGGAGCTGTTTTTT

V: TRBV3-1
D: NA
J: TRBJ2-1
size: NA
CDR3: CASSLHGSGAGNEQFF
DNA: TGTGCCAGCAGCCTCCACGGATCGGGAGCAGGGAATGAGCAGTTCTTC

V: TRBV28
D: TRBD1
J: TRBJ1-2
size: NA
CDR3: CASRPEVGQGVLYGYTF
DNA: TGTGCCAGCAGGCCCGAGGTCGGACAGGGCGTCCTTTATGGCTACACCTTC

V: TRBV20-1
D: NA
J: TRBJ2-6
size: NA
CDR3: CSASQSGANVLTF
DNA: TGCAGTGCTAGTCAGTCTGGGGCCAACGTCCTGACTTTC

V: TRBV20-1
D: TRBD2
J: TRBJ2-3
size: NA
CDR3: CSARKGTTSGRGDTQYF
DNA: TGCAGTGCTAGAAAGGGGACGACTAGCGGGAGAGGAGATACGCAGTATTTT

V: TRBV19
D: NA
J: TRBJ2-1
size: NA
CDR3: CASSIPGIYNEQFF
DNA: TGTGCCAGTAGTATCCCGGGAATCTACAATGAGCAGTTCTTC

V: TRBV7-2
D: NA
J: TRBJ2-3
size: NA
CDR3: CASSLFLAADTQYF
DNA: TGTGCCAGCAGCCTTTTTCTTGCTGCAGATACGCAGTATTTT

V: TRBV5-5
D: TRBD1
J: TRBJ2-7
size: NA
CDR3: CASSSLTGGRLYEQYF
DNA: TGTGCCAGCAGCTCGCTAACAGGGGGCCGGTTGTACGAGCAGTACTTC

V: TRBV3-1
D: TRBD2
J: TRBJ2-1
size: NA
CDR3: CASSQVGGARVEQFF
DNA: TGTGCCAGCAGCCAAGTCGGGGGGGCAAGGGTTGAGCAGTTCTTC

V: TRBV6-1
D: NA
J: TRBJ2-3
size: few
CDR3: CASSTGTLARDTQYF
DNA: TGTGCCAGCAGTACAGGGACATTGGCACGGGATACGCAGTATTTT

V: TRBV6-5
D: NA
J: TRBJ2-2
size: few
CDR3: CASSYFGQNTGELFF
DNA: TGTGCCAGCAGTTACTTCGGACAGAACACCGGGGAGCTGTTTTTT

V: TRBV25-1
D: NA
J: TRBJ2-1
size: few
CDR3: CASSEYGSDEQFF
DNA: TGTGCCAGCAGTGAATACGGTAGTGATGAGCAGTTCTTC